This is a list of T cell receptor beta chains from one sample in a study of blood T cell repertoires in COVID-19. Only in-frame clones appear in the TCRdb table, and some are missing; sequencing was by immunoSEQ multiplex PCR. The repertoire has tens of thousands of clones, around 85% of them found once; the top ten carry over 35%. Sequencing was carried out using peripheral blood. The receptors originated from a man older than 75 with acute or convalescent COVID-19. Both conserved end residues are part of each CDR3. Fields, in order: D gene, V gene, clone size, J gene, CDR3 protein, CDR3 DNA. A D gene is named only where the DNA matches it firmly. Only part of the rows carry a size: once, few, many, or a class if the clone is expanded.

d_call: TRBD1; v_call: TRBV27; clone_size: -; j_call: TRBJ1-2; cdr3_aa: CASSLSGDRAFTYYGYTF; cdr3_nt: TGTGCCAGCAGTTTATCGGGGGACAGGGCATTTACGTACTATGGCTACACCTTC
d_call: TRBD1; v_call: TRBV19; clone_size: -; j_call: TRBJ2-5; cdr3_aa: CASSIGQGETQYF; cdr3_nt: TGTGCCAGTAGTATCGGACAGGGAGAGACCCAGTACTTC
d_call: TRBD1; v_call: TRBV5-1; clone_size: -; j_call: TRBJ2-7; cdr3_aa: CASSPLGQGRTYEQYF; cdr3_nt: TGCGCCAGCAGCCCCCTTGGACAGGGCCGGACCTACGAGCAGTACTTC
d_call: -; v_call: TRBV5-8; clone_size: -; j_call: TRBJ2-3; cdr3_aa: CASSKRTSTDTQYF; cdr3_nt: TGTGCCAGCAGCAAAAGGACTAGCACAGATACGCAGTATTTT
d_call: TRBD1; v_call: TRBV2; clone_size: -; j_call: TRBJ1-2; cdr3_aa: CASVKDRVVYGYTF; cdr3_nt: TGTGCCAGTGTCAAGGACAGGGTGGTCTATGGCTACACCTTC
d_call: -; v_call: TRBV9; clone_size: -; j_call: TRBJ2-6; cdr3_aa: CASSGQQGGANVLTF; cdr3_nt: TGTGCCAGCAGCGGACAACAAGGTGGGGCCAACGTCCTGACTTTC
d_call: -; v_call: TRBV19; clone_size: -; j_call: TRBJ2-7; cdr3_aa: CASSIQGTKTYEQYF; cdr3_nt: TGTGCCAGTAGTATCCAAGGGACAAAAACCTACGAGCAGTACTTC
d_call: -; v_call: TRBV6-6; clone_size: -; j_call: TRBJ2-1; cdr3_aa: CASSYDGGKDEQFF; cdr3_nt: TGTGCCAGCAGTTACGATGGGGGGAAGGATGAGCAGTTCTTC
d_call: TRBD1; v_call: TRBV5-1; clone_size: -; j_call: TRBJ1-3; cdr3_aa: CASSSTGVGNTIYF; cdr3_nt: TGCGCCAGCAGCTCCACAGGGGTTGGAAACACCATATATTTT
d_call: TRBD2; v_call: TRBV4-1; clone_size: -; j_call: TRBJ2-3; cdr3_aa: CASSPELAGVLIDTQYF; cdr3_nt: TGCGCCAGCAGCCCAGAACTAGCGGGAGTTCTTATAGATACGCAGTATTTT
d_call: -; v_call: TRBV12-2; clone_size: few; j_call: TRBJ1-2; cdr3_aa: CASRLGTGTDYFYGYTF; cdr3_nt: TGTGCAAGTCGCTTAGGTACCGGGACAGATTACTTCTATGGCTACACCTTC
d_call: -; v_call: TRBV30; clone_size: -; j_call: TRBJ1-3; cdr3_aa: CAWSLGGTAGNTIYF; cdr3_nt: TGTGCCTGGAGTCTCGGGGGTACGGCTGGAAACACCATATATTTT